Shown below are 5 T cell receptor beta chains from a single sample sequenced in a study of identical twins. TCRdb recomputed calls from the 5' RACE reads with MiXCR, one row per CDR3 protein. Of hundreds of thousands of distinct CDR3 sequences in the sample, roughly 6.2% were seen once. The sample was naive T cells sorted from blood. These receptors all stem from a man between 18 and 29 years old in good health.

This clonotype was found many times. The genes are TRBV12-3 or TRBV12-4 and TRBJ2-1; the match to TRBD1 covers 8 bases. This CDR3 has 18 amino acids. Trimming at V came to 6 bases and at J to 5 bases, leaving 18 bases not matched to a gene. CDR3 DNA: TGTGCCAGCAGCATCCAGGGGGCTCTTAGCAGTAAAGACAATGAGCAGTTCTTC. The encoded protein is CASSIQGALSSKDNEQFF.

This clonotype was detected many times. The chain combines TRBV20-1 with TRBJ2-5, with unresolved D. CDR1 and CDR2 (germline): DFQATT, SNEGSKA (reference sequence). CDR3 length: 13 amino acids. Trimming took off 2 bases at V and 1 base at J, with 8 bases between the two ends. The DNA of the CDR3 is TGCAGTGCTAGACGACTGACCCAAGAGACCCAGTACTTC. Translating it yields CSARRLTQETQYF.

This sequence joins TRBV7-2 and TRBJ2-1; tentative D call: TRBD2 (5 bases). The length of the CDR3 is 16 residues. Trimming shortened V by 4 bases and J by 2 bases, and 15 bases separated the two germline ends. Germline CDR1 reads SGHTA; CDR2 reads FQGNSA. The CDR3 DNA follows: TGTGCCAGCAGCTCAACTAGTTCTCCGACCTACAATGAGCAGTTCTTC. Encoded protein: CASSSTSSPTYNEQFF.

As regards this clonotype: Relative to the germline gene, one junction end is altered; a read error may explain this. The chain links TRBV3-1 to TRBJ2-2; D remains unclear. Germline V gives CDR1 LGHDT, CDR2 YNNKEL (reference sequence). The CDR3 consists of 15 residues. CDR3 region: CASSQPVMNTWELFF. The CDR3 DNA reads TGTGCCAGCAGCCAACCGGTCATGAACACCTGGGAGCTGTTTTTT.

This chain connects TRBV7-9 to TRBJ1-1; no reliable D call. Germline-derived CDR1 and CDR2 are SEHNR and FQNEAQ (reference sequence). Trimming pared 4 bases from V and 1 base from J, leaving 7 bases between. The CDR3 is 13 amino acids. The CDR3 loop is CASSYEENTEAFF. Here the CDR3 DNA reads TGTGCCAGCAGCTACGAAGAGAACACTGAAGCTTTCTTT.